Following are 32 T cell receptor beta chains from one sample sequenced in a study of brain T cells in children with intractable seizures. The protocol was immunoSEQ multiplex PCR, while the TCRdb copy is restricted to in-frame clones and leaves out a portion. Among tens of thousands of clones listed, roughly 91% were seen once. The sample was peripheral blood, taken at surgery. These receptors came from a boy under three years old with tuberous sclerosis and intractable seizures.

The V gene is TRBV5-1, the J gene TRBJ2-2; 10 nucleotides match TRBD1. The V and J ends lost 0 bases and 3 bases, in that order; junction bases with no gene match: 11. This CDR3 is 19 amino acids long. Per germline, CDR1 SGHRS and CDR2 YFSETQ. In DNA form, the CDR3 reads TGCGCCAGCAGCTTGGGACAGGGGGCGCGTTCGTTAGACACCGGGGAGCTGTTTTTT. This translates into CASSLGQGARSLDTGELFF.

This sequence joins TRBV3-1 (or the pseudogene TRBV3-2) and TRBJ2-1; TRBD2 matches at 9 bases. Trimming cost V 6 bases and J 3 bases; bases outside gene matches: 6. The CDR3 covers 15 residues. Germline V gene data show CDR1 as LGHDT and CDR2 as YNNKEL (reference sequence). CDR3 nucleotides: TGTGCCAGCAGAGGAGCGCGGGGGGGCTACAATGAGCAGTTCTTC. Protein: CASRGARGGYNEQFF.

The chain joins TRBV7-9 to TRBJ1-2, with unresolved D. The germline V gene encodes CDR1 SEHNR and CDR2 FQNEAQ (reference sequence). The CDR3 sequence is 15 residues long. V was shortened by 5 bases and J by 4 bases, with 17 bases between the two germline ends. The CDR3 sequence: CASSTSRKSFYGYTF. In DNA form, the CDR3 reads TGTGCCAGCAGCACCAGCAGGAAGTCATTCTATGGCTACACCTTC.

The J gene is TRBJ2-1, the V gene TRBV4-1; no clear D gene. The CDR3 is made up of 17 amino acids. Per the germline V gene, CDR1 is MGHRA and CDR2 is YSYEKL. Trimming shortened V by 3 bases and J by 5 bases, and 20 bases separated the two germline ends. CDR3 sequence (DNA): TGCGCCAGCAGCCAGGTTGAAGGGTACTTCTTTGACAATGAGCAGTTCTTC. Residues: CASSQVEGYFFDNEQFF.

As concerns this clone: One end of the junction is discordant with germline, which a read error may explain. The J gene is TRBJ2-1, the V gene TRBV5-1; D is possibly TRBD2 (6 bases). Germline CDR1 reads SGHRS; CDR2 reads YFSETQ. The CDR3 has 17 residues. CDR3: CASSFGHLGLMIDERFF. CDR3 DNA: TGCGCCAGCAGCTTCGGACACCTGGGACTTATGATTGATGAGCGGTTCTTC.

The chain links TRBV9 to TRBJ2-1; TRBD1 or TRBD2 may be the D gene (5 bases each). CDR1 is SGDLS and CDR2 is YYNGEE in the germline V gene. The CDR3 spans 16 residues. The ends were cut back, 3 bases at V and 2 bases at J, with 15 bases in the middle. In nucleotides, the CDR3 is TGTGCCAGCAGCGGGACCGGGACCAACGCCTACAATGAGCAGTTCTTC. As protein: CASSGTGTNAYNEQFF.

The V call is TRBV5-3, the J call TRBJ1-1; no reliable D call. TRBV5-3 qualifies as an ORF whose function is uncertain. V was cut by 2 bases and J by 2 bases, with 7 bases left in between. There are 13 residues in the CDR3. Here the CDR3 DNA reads TGTGCCAGAAGCTTCCCCTCAAACACTGAAGCTTTCTTT. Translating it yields CARSFPSNTEAFF.

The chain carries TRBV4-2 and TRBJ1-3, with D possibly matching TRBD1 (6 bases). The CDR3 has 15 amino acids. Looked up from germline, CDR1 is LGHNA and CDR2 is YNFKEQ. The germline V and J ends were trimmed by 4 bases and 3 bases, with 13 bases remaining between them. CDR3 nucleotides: TGTGCCAGCAGCCGAGGGGGGGGTGGTGGAAACACCATATATTTT. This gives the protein CASSRGGGGGNTIYF.

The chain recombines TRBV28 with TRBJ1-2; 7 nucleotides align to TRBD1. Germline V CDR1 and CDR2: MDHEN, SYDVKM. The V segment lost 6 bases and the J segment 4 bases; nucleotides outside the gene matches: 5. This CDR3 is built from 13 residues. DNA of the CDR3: TGTGCCAGCAGGATCCGGGACAGCTATGGCTACACCTTC. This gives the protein CASRIRDSYGYTF.

In DNA, the CDR3 is TGTGCCAGCAGCTTAGGTGTGTCGTTAAACACTGAAGCTTTCTTT. Residues: CASSLGVSLNTEAFF. The V and J genes are TRBV5-8 and TRBJ1-1; unclear D gene. The length of the CDR3 is 15 residues. CDR1 is SGHTS and CDR2 is YDEGEE in the germline V gene. Trimming removed 2 bases at V and 2 bases at J, with 13 bases between.

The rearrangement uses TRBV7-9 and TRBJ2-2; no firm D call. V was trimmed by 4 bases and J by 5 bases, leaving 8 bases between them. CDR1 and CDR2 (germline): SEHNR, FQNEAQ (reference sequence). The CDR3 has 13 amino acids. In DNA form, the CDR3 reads TGTGCCAGCAGCTCTCGTCTTACCGGGGAGCTGTTTTTT. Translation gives CASSSRLTGELFF. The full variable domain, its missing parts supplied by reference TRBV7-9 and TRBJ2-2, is DTGVSQNPRHKITKRGQNVTFRCDPISEHNRLYWYRQTLGQGPEFLTYFQNEAQLEKSRLLSDRFSAERPKGSFSTLEIQRTEQGDSAMYLCASSSRLTGELFFGEGSRLTVL.

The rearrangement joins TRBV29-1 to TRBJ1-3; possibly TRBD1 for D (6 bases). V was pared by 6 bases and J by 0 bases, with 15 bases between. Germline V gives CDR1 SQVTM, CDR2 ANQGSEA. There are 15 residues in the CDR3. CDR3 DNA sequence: TGCAGCGTCCAGGACAAAGGGGGCTCTGGAAACACCATATATTTT. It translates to CSVQDKGGSGNTIYF.

This CDR3 reads CASSRGALYGYTF. DNA for the CDR3: TGCGCCAGCAGTCGTGGGGCTCTCTATGGCTACACCTTC. The chain links TRBV23-1 to TRBJ1-2, with D possibly TRBD1 on 5 matching bases. TRBV23-1 is an ORF for which the function is uncertain. The CDR3 totals 13 residues. The V and J ends lost 4 bases and 4 bases respectively, with 10 bases between them.

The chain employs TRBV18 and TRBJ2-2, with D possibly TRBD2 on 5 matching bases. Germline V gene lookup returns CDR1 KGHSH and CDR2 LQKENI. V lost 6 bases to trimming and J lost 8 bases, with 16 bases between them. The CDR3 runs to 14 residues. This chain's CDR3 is CASSTTDSVGELFF. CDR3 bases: TGTGCCAGCTCTACAACGGACTCGGTAGGGGAGCTGTTTTTT. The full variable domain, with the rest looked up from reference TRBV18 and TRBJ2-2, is NAGVMQNPRHLVRRRGQEARLRCSPMKGHSHVYWYRQLPEEGLKFMVYLQKENIIDESGMPKERFSAEFPKEGPSILRIQQVVRGDSAAYFCASSTTDSVGELFFGEGSRLTVL.

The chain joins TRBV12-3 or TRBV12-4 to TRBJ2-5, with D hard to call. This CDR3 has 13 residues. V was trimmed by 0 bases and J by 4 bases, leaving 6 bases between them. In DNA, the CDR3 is TGTGCCAGCAGTTTAGCGCTAGGAGAGACCCAGTACTTC. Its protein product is CASSLALGETQYF.

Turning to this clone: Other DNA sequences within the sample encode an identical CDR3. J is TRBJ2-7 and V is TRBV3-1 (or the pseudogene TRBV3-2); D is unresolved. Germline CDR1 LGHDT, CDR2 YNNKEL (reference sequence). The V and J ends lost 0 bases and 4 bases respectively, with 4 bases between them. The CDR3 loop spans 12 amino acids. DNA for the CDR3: TGTGCCAGCAGCCAAGATACGTACGAGCAGTACTTC. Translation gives CASSQDTYEQYF.

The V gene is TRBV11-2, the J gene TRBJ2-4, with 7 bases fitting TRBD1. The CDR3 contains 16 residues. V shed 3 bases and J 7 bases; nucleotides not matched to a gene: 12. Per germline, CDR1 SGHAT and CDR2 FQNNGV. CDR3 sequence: CASSFTENRGVNIQYF. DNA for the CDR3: TGTGCCAGCAGCTTTACTGAAAACAGGGGAGTCAACATTCAGTACTTC.

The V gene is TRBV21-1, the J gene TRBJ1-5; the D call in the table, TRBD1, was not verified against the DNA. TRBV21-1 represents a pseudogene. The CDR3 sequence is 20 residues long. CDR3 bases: TGTGCCAGCAGCCCTCGATCAGGGCAGGAAAAAGGGAATAGCAATCAGCCCCAGCATTTT. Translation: CASSPRSGQEKGNSNQPQHF.

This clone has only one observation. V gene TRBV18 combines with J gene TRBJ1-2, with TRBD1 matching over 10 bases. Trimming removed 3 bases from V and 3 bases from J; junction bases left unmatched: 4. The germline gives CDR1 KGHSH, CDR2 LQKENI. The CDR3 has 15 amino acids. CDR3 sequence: CASSPRQGAYYGYTF. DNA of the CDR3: TGTGCCAGCTCACCTAGACAGGGGGCGTACTATGGCTACACCTTC.

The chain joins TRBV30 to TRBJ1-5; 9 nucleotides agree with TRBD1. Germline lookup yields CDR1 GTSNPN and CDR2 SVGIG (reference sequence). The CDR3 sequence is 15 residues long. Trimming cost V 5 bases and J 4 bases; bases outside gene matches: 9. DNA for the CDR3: TGTGCCTGGCGAGCTCCGGACAGGGGAAATCAGCCCCAGCATTTT. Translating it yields CAWRAPDRGNQPQHF.

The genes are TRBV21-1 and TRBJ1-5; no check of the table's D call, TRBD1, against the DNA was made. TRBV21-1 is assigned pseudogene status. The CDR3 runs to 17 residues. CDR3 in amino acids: CASSNRVVQGGSQPQHF. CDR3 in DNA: TGTGCCAGCAGCAATCGCGTAGTACAGGGGGGGTCTCAGCCCCAGCATTTT.

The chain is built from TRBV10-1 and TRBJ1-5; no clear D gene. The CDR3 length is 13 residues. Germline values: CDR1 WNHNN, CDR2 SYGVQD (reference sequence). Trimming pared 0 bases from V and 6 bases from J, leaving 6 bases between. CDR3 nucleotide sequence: TGCGCCAGCAGTGAGTCCCTGAGTCAGCCCCAGCATTTT. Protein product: CASSESLSQPQHF.

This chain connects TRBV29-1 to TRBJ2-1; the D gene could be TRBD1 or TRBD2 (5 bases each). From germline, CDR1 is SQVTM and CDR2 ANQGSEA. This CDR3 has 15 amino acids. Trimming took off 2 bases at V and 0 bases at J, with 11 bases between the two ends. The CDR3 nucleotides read TGCAGCGTTGAAATTGCGAGGGGCTCCTACAATGAGCAGTTCTTC. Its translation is CSVEIARGSYNEQFF.

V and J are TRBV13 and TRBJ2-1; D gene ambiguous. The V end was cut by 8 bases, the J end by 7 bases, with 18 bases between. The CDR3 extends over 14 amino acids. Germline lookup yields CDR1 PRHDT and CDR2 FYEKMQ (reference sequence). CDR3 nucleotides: TGTGCCAGCGGTCTAACCCAGTCCGGGAATGAGCAGTTCTTC. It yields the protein CASGLTQSGNEQFF.

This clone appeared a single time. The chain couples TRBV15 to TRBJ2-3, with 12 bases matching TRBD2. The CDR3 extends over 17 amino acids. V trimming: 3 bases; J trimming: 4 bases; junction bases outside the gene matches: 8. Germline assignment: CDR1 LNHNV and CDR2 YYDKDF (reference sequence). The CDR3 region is CATSSHSTSGSPDTQYF. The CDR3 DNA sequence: TGTGCCACCAGCAGCCACTCGACTAGCGGGAGCCCAGATACGCAGTATTTT.

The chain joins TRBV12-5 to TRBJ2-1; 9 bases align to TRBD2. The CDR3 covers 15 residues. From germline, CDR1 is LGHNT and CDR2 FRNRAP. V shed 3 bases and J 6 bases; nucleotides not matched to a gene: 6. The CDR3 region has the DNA TGTGCTAGTGGTTTAGGCGGGGGGGCCGTCAATGAGCAGTTCTTC. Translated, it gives CASGLGGGAVNEQFF.

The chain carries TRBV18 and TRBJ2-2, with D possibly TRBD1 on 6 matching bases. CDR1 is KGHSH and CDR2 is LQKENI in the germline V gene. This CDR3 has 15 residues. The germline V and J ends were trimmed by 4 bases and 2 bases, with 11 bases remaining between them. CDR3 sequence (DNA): TGTGCCAGCTCACATGGGACACTTAACACCGGGGAGCTGTTTTTT. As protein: CASSHGTLNTGELFF.

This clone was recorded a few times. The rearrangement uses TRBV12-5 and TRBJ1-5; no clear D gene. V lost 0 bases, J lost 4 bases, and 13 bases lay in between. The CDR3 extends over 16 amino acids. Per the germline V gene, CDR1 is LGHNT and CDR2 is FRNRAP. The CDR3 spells CASGLVRLGGNQPQHF. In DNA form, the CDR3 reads TGTGCTAGTGGTTTGGTACGGTTGGGTGGAAATCAGCCCCAGCATTTT.

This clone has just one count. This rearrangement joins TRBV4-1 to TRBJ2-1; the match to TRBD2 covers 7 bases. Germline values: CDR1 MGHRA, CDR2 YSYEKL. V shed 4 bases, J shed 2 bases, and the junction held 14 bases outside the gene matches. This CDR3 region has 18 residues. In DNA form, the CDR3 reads TGCGCCAGCAGCCCCAAGTGGGGGGGGGACTTACCCTACAATGAGCAGTTCTTC. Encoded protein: CASSPKWGGDLPYNEQFF.

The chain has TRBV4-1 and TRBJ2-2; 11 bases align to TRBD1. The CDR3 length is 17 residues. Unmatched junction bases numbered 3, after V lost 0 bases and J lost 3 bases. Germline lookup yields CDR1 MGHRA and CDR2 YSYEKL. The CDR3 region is CASSQDWTGGDTGELFF. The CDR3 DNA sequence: TGCGCCAGCAGCCAAGATTGGACAGGGGGCGACACCGGGGAGCTGTTTTTT.

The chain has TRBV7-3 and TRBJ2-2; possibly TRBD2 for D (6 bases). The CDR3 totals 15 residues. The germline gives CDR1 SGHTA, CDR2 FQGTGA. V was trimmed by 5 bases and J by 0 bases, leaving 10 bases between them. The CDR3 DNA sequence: TGTGCCAGCAGCGACGGAGGGCCGAACACCGGGGAGCTGTTTTTT. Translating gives CASSDGGPNTGELFF.

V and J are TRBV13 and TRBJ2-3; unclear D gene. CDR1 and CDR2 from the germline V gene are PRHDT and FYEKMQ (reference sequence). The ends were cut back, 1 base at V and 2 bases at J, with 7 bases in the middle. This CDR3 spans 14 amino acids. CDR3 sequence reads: CASSLEPDTDTQYF. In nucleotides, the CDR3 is TGTGCCAGCAGCTTAGAACCAGACACAGATACGCAGTATTTT.